These T cell receptor beta chains were read from a single sample in a study of blood T cell repertoires in COVID-19. Only in-frame clones appear in the TCRdb table, and some are missing; sequencing was by immunoSEQ multiplex PCR. The sample holds a few hundred thousand clones, about 91% seen once. Input material: peripheral blood. The receptors stem from a woman aged 25 to 39 with COVID-19, enrolled during active disease. Each CDR3 is given with its conserved first and last residue. A D gene is named only where the DNA matches it firmly. Clone size is stated in some rows and not others, as once, few, many or a class when expanded.

cdr3_aa: CASIRGPGTNTGELFF
cdr3_nt: TGTGCCAGCATTCGGGGCCCCGGGACTAACACCGGGGAGCTGTTTTTT
v_call: TRBV2
clone_size: .
d_call: .
j_call: TRBJ2-2

cdr3_aa: CASSFRAGELFF
cdr3_nt: TGTGCCAGCAGCTTTCGGGCCGGGGAGCTGTTTTTT
v_call: TRBV7-9
clone_size: .
d_call: .
j_call: TRBJ2-2

cdr3_aa: CASSLSMTGLSNQPQHF
cdr3_nt: TGTGCCAGCAGTTTATCGATGACAGGGTTAAGCAATCAGCCCCAGCATTTT
v_call: TRBV27
clone_size: .
d_call: TRBD1
j_call: TRBJ1-5

cdr3_aa: CASRGQANYGYTF
cdr3_nt: TGTGCCAGCAGGGGACAGGCTAACTATGGCTACACCTTC
v_call: TRBV28
clone_size: .
d_call: TRBD1
j_call: TRBJ1-2

cdr3_aa: CASSLRDRVNGYTF
cdr3_nt: TGTGCCAGCAGCTTAAGGGACAGGGTCAATGGCTACACCTTC
v_call: TRBV11-2
clone_size: .
d_call: TRBD1
j_call: TRBJ1-2

cdr3_aa: CASSLGQGYYEQYF
cdr3_nt: TGTGCCAGCAGCTTGGGTCAGGGATATTACGAGCAGTACTTC
v_call: TRBV5-5
clone_size: .
d_call: .
j_call: TRBJ2-7

cdr3_aa: CASSYGRGAYEQYF
cdr3_nt: TGTGCCAGCAGTTACGGTCGGGGGGCCTACGAGCAGTACTTC
v_call: TRBV6-6
clone_size: few
d_call: TRBD2
j_call: TRBJ2-7

cdr3_aa: CASSRGDQSNQPQHF
cdr3_nt: TGTGCCAGCAGCAGGGGGGATCAGAGCAATCAGCCCCAGCATTTT
v_call: TRBV6-5
clone_size: .
d_call: TRBD1
j_call: TRBJ1-5

cdr3_aa: CAISEYGQGTGGYTF
cdr3_nt: TGTGCCATCAGTGAATACGGACAGGGGACGGGAGGCTACACCTTC
v_call: TRBV10-3
clone_size: .
d_call: TRBD1
j_call: TRBJ1-2

cdr3_aa: CASSIDHGGAYEQYF
cdr3_nt: TGTGCCAGTAGTATAGATCACGGGGGGGCCTACGAGCAGTACTTC
v_call: TRBV19
clone_size: .
d_call: TRBD2
j_call: TRBJ2-7

cdr3_aa: CASSNLVVAGGGNEQFF
cdr3_nt: TGTGCCAGCAGTAACCTTGTGGTAGCGGGGGGTGGCAATGAGCAGTTCTTC
v_call: TRBV28
clone_size: .
d_call: TRBD2
j_call: TRBJ2-1

cdr3_aa: CASSEGSWGGGYTF
cdr3_nt: TGTGCCAGCAGCGAAGGAAGCTGGGGCGGTGGCTACACCTTC
v_call: TRBV7-2
clone_size: many
d_call: .
j_call: TRBJ1-2

cdr3_aa: CSVGQRMNTEAFF
cdr3_nt: TGCAGCGTCGGACAGAGAATGAACACTGAAGCTTTCTTT
v_call: TRBV29-1
clone_size: many
d_call: .
j_call: TRBJ1-1

cdr3_aa: CASSRWNGGAPSTDTQYF
cdr3_nt: TGTGCCAGCAGCCGTTGGAACGGGGGGGCCCCTAGCACAGATACGCAGTATTTT
v_call: TRBV13
clone_size: .
d_call: TRBD2
j_call: TRBJ2-3